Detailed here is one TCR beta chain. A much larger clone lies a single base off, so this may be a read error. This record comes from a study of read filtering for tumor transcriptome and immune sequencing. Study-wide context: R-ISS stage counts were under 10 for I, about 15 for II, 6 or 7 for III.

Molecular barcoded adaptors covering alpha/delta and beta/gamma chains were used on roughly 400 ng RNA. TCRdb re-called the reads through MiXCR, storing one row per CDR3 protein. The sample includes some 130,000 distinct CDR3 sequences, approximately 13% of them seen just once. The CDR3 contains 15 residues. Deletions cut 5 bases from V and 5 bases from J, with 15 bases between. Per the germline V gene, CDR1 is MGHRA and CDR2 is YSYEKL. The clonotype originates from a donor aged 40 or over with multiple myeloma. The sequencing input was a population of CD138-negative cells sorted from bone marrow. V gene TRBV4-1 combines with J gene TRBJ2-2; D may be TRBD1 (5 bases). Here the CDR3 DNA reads TGCGCCAGCAGCTCAGCGACAGCTAAAACCGGGGAGCTGTTTTTT. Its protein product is CASSSATAKTGELFF.